Below, 22 T cell receptor beta chains from the same sample are listed, as sequenced in a study of blood T cell repertoires in COVID-19. Libraries were prepared by immunoSEQ multiplex PCR; TCRdb keeps only in-frame clonotypes and omits some of them. The sample shows about 480,000 clones, roughly 90% of them seen only once. Source material: PBMCs or T cells enriched from blood (not recorded which). The receptor source for this set is a woman aged 40 to 49 who had recovered from COVID-19.

The chain recombines TRBV12-3 or TRBV12-4 with TRBJ1-5, with no clear D. Trimming removed 4 bases from V and 2 bases from J, with 6 bases in between. This CDR3 is built from 13 residues. In nucleotides, the CDR3 is TGTGCCAGCAGTTGGGCAGGCAATCAGCCCCAGCATTTT. It is translated as CASSWAGNQPQHF.

The V gene is TRBV2, the J gene TRBJ1-1, with TRBD1 identical over 10 bases. The CDR3 is made up of 15 amino acids. CDR1 and CDR2 from the germline V gene are SNHLY and FYNNEI. J gave up 6 bases and V 6 bases, and 10 bases lay outside the gene matches. CDR3 amino acids: CASRAEDRGGAEAFF. CDR3 nucleotides: TGTGCCAGCAGGGCCGAGGACAGGGGGGGAGCTGAAGCTTTCTTT.

In DNA form, the CDR3 reads TGTGCCAGCAGCCCTATATGGGGGCGAGCTGAAGCTTTCTTT. Translating gives CASSPIWGRAEAFF. This chain links TRBV27 with TRBJ1-1, with a tentative D call TRBD1 (6 bases). The CDR3 runs 14 residues. Germline V CDR1 and CDR2: MNHEY, SMNVEV (reference sequence). Trimming shortened V by 6 bases and J by 6 bases, and 17 bases separated the two germline ends.

V usage is TRBV2 and J usage is TRBJ1-6; a weak D match, TRBD1 (5 bases). The CDR3 contains 16 residues. V was cut by 4 bases and J by 6 bases, with 16 bases left in between. Germline-derived CDR1 and CDR2 are SNHLY and FYNNEI. The CDR3 coding sequence is TGTGCCAGCAGTGCGCAGGGTGCAGGAATTAATTCACCCCTCCACTTT. Encoded protein: CASSAQGAGINSPLHF.

Points on this clone: Other DNA sequences from this sample encode an identical CDR3 as well. The chain has TRBV3-1 (or the pseudogene TRBV3-2) and TRBJ1-2, with D perhaps TRBD1 (6 bases). This CDR3 has 13 amino acids. Per germline, CDR1 LGHDT and CDR2 YNNKEL (reference sequence). Trimming stripped 1 base from V and 3 bases from J, with 6 bases between. The CDR3 spells CASSQGGHYGYTF. The CDR3 DNA sequence: TGTGCCAGCAGCCAAGGGGGGCACTATGGCTACACCTTC.

The chain uses TRBV6-5 and TRBJ1-6; 7 nucleotides agree with TRBD1. In germline, CDR1 is MNHEY, CDR2 SVGAGI. Germline trimming cut 4 bases from V and 5 bases from J; bases unmatched to any gene: 5. This CDR3 contains 15 residues. The CDR3 bases are TGTGCCAGCAGTTTTCGACAGGGAAATAATTCACCCCTCCACTTT. The encoded protein is CASSFRQGNNSPLHF.

The chain carries TRBV3-1 (or the pseudogene TRBV3-2) and TRBJ2-7, with 10 bases identical to TRBD2. The V gene's germline CDR1 is LGHDT and CDR2 YNNKEL (reference sequence). Trimming removed 0 bases from V and 5 bases from J; junction bases left unmatched: 4. This CDR3 is 15 amino acids long. This CDR3 reads CASSQDSGRSHEQYF. The CDR3 nucleotides read TGTGCCAGCAGCCAAGATAGCGGGAGGTCCCACGAGCAGTACTTC.

V is TRBV7-9 and J is TRBJ2-3, with unresolved D. This CDR3 spans 14 amino acids. V lost 0 bases and J lost 4, with 8 bases in between. CDR1 and CDR2 from the germline V gene are SEHNR and FQNEAQ (reference sequence). CDR3 amino acids: CASSLAGVADTQYF. The CDR3 coding sequence is TGTGCCAGCAGCTTAGCAGGAGTTGCAGATACGCAGTATTTT. The variable domain in full, with the rest retrieved from reference TRBV7-9 and TRBJ2-3, is DTGVSQNPRHKITKRGQNVTFRCDPISEHNRLYWYRQTLGQGPEFLTYFQNEAQLEKSRLLSDRFSAERPKGSFSTLEIQRTEQGDSAMYLCASSLAGVADTQYFGPGTRLTVL.

Here the CDR3 reads CASSTEDEGGLYNEQFF. The CDR3 nucleotides read TGCGCCAGCTCCACTGAGGACGAGGGAGGGCTCTACAATGAGCAGTTCTTC. The J gene is TRBJ2-1, the V gene TRBV5-1; 7 bases line up with TRBD2. The germline V gene has CDR1 SGHRS and CDR2 YFSETQ. The CDR3 is 17 amino acids. Unmatched junction bases numbered 16, after V lost 7 bases and J lost 3 bases.

The chain employs TRBV10-3 and TRBJ1-2; D remains unclear. The CDR3 totals 14 residues. Germline CDR1 and CDR2: ENHRY and SYGVKD. Trimming left V 2 bases short and J 2 bases short, with 9 bases between. The CDR3 nucleotides are TGTGCCATCAGTGAGGAGCGATCGAACTATGGCTACACCTTC. The encoded protein is CAISEERSNYGYTF.

CDR3 loop: CASSLHLGLAFNEQFF. The CDR3 region has the DNA TGTGCCAGTAGTCTCCACCTCGGACTAGCCTTCAATGAGCAGTTCTTC. This sequence joins TRBV19 and TRBJ2-1; TRBD2 agrees at 8 bases. Germline CDR1 reads LNHDA; CDR2 reads SQIVND (reference sequence). After removal of 5 bases from V and 6 bases from J, the junction contained 12 bases not matched to a gene. CDR3 length: 16 amino acids.

V and J are TRBV6-5 and TRBJ2-7, with 12 bases fitting TRBD2. The CDR3 has 14 residues. With 6 bases clipped from V and 3 bases from J, the junction kept 3 bases outside the gene matches. Germline V CDR1 and CDR2: MNHEY, SVGAGI. The CDR3 bases are TGTGCCAGCAGGACTAGCGGGGGAGACTACGAGCAGTACTTC. Translation gives CASRTSGGDYEQYF.

The chain is built from TRBV28 and TRBJ2-2, with a tentative D call TRBD1 (5 bases). The CDR3 is 16 amino acids. The V end was cut by 6 bases, the J end by 0 bases, with 14 bases between. Germline V gene data show CDR1 as MDHEN and CDR2 as SYDVKM. The CDR3 loop reads CASSGPTGPNTGELFF. The CDR3 DNA reads as TGTGCCAGCAGCGGACCAACAGGACCGAACACCGGGGAGCTGTTTTTT. Supplemented by reference TRBV28 and TRBJ2-2, the full variable domain reads DVKVTQSSRYLVKRTGEKVFLECVQDMDHENMFWYRQDPGLGLRLIYFSYDVKMKEKGDIPEGYSVSREKKERFSLILESASTNQTSMYLCASSGPTGPNTGELFFGEGSRLTVL.

The rearrangement uses TRBV4-3 and TRBJ1-6; 7 bases are shared with TRBD1. The CDR3 sequence is 15 residues long. The V and J ends lost 3 bases and 7 bases, in that order; junction bases with no gene match: 6. CDR1 and CDR2 from the germline V gene are LGHNA and YSLEER. DNA of the CDR3: TGCGCCAGCAGCCATACCGACAGGGCCAATTCACCCCTCCACTTT. Translating gives CASSHTDRANSPLHF.

This rearrangement joins TRBV11-2 to TRBJ2-7, with D possibly TRBD2 on 6 matching bases. Between the trimmed V and J ends, which lost 5 bases and 3 bases, there was a span of 17 bases. This CDR3 spans 15 amino acids. Germline values: CDR1 SGHAT, CDR2 FQNNGV. The CDR3 is CASSAPGTGNYEQYF. CDR3 in DNA: TGTGCCAGCAGCGCCCCCGGGACTGGTAACTACGAGCAGTACTTC.

This clone was found a few times. This sequence joins TRBV4-1 and TRBJ2-1; a weak D match, TRBD1 (5 bases). Trimming pared 0 bases from V and 0 bases from J, leaving 9 bases between. The germline V gene has CDR1 MGHRA and CDR2 YSYEKL. The CDR3 length is 16 residues. CDR3 region: CASSQDQGHSYNEQFF. The DNA of the CDR3 is TGCGCCAGCAGCCAAGATCAGGGCCACTCCTACAATGAGCAGTTCTTC.

The chain employs TRBV14 and TRBJ2-2; 7 positions match TRBD1. Losses at the gene ends were 3 bases for V and 6 bases for J; bases not matched to a gene: 10. The CDR3 loop spans 16 amino acids. CDR1 and CDR2 (germline): SGHDN, FVKESK. CDR3 loop: CASSHPGGRVAGELFF. DNA for the CDR3: TGTGCCAGCAGCCACCCAGGGGGTCGGGTCGCCGGGGAGCTGTTTTTT.

Many counts were recorded for this clone. This rearrangement joins TRBV11-3 to TRBJ2-1, with 8 bases aligning to TRBD2. The J segment lost 7 bases and the V segment lost 4 bases, leaving 6 bases of the junction unmatched. This CDR3 contains 14 residues. CDR1 and CDR2 (germline): SGHNT, YENEEA. The CDR3 here is CASSSGTSMNEQFF. The CDR3 bases are TGTGCCAGCAGCTCGGGGACTAGTATGAATGAGCAGTTCTTC.

This clone showed up just a few times. V and J are TRBV9 and TRBJ2-7, with D perhaps TRBD2 (6 bases). Trimming left V 3 bases short and J 0 bases short, with 10 bases between. This CDR3 spans 14 amino acids. Germline CDR1 and CDR2: SGDLS and YYNGEE. DNA for the CDR3: TGTGCCAGCAGCGCGGGACTGATCTCCTACGAGCAGTACTTC. Translation gives CASSAGLISYEQYF.

The V call is TRBV29-1, the J call TRBJ2-5; TRBD2 is a possible D gene (6 bases). The CDR3 extends over 11 amino acids. Germline loops: CDR1 SQVTM, CDR2 ANQGSEA. V was pared by 5 bases and J by 5 bases, with 9 bases between. CDR3 amino acids: CSVWEVETQYF. The CDR3 DNA reads TGCAGCGTTTGGGAGGTGGAGACCCAGTACTTC.

The CDR3 sequence is CASSLGAALFYGYTF. Written as DNA, the CDR3 is TGTGCCAGTAGCTTAGGGGCAGCCCTCTTCTATGGCTACACCTTC. The chain recombines TRBV19 with TRBJ1-2; tentatively, D is TRBD1 (5 bases). Germline assignment: CDR1 LNHDA and CDR2 SQIVND (reference sequence). The CDR3 spans 15 residues. V lost 6 bases and J 4 bases, leaving 18 bases between the germline ends.

The CDR3 here is CASSDSGTGAHTGELFF. CDR3 DNA: TGTGCCAGCAGTGACTCCGGGACAGGGGCCCACACCGGGGAGCTGTTTTTT. The V call is TRBV6-4, the J call TRBJ2-2; 10 nucleotides line up with TRBD1. Germline trimming cut 0 bases from V and 3 bases from J; bases unmatched to any gene: 4. The CDR3 length is 17 residues. Germline values: CDR1 MRHNA, CDR2 SNTAGT.